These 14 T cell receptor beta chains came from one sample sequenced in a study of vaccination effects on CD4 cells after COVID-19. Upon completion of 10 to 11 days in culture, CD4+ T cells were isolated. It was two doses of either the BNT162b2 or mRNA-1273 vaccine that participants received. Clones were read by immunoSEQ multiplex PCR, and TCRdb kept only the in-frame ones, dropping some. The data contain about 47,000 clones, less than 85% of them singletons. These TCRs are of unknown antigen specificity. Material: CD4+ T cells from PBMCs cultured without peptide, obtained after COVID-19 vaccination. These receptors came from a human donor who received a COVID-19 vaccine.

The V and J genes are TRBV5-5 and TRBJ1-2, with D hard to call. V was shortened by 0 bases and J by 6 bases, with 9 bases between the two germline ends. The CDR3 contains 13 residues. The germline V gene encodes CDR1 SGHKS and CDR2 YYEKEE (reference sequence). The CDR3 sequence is CASSLGLVNGYTF. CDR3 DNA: TGTGCCAGCAGCTTGGGTCTCGTAAATGGCTACACCTTC.

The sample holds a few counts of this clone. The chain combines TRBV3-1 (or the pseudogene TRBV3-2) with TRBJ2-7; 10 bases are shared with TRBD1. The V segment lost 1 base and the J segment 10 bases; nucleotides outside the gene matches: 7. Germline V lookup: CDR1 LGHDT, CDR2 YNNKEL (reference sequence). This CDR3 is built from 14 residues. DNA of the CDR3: TGTGCCAGCAGCCAAGCCCCAGACAGGGGGCGTCAGTACTTC. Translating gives CASSQAPDRGRQYF.

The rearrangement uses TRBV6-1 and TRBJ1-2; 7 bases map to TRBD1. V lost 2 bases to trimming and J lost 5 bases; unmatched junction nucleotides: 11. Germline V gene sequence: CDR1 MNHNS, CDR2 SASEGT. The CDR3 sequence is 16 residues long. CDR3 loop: CASSETPRRQGYGYTF. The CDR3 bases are TGTGCCAGCAGTGAAACTCCCCGCAGACAGGGATATGGCTACACCTTC.

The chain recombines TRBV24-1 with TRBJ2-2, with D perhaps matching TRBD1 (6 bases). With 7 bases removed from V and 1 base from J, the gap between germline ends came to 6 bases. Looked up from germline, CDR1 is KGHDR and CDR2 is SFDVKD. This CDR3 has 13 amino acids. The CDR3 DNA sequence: TGTGCCACCAGGGGACAGAACACCGGGGAGCTGTTTTTT. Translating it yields CATRGQNTGELFF.

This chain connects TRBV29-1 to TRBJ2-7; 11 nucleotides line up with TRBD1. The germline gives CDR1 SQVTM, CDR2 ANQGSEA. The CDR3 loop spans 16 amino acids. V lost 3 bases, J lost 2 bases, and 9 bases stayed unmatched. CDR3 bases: TGCAGCGTTGAGTTGGTTGGGGGACAGGGGGCCTACGAGCAGTACTTC. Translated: CSVELVGGQGAYEQYF.

This CDR3 reads CATSTGVTSGNTDTQYF. The CDR3 nucleotides read TGTGCCACCAGCACCGGTGTTACTAGCGGAAACACAGATACGCAGTATTTT. The V and J genes are TRBV15 and TRBJ2-3; 8 bases match TRBD2. The germline V gene encodes CDR1 LNHNV and CDR2 YYDKDF (reference sequence). Trimming cost V 4 bases and J 2 bases; bases outside gene matches: 11. The CDR3 has 17 residues.

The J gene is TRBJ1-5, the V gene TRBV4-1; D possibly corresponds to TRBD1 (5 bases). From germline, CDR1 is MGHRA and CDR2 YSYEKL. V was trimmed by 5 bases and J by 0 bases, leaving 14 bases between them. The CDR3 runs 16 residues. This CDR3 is CASSSTVTLSNQPQHF. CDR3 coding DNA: TGCGCCAGCAGCTCGACAGTGACACTTAGCAATCAGCCCCAGCATTTT.

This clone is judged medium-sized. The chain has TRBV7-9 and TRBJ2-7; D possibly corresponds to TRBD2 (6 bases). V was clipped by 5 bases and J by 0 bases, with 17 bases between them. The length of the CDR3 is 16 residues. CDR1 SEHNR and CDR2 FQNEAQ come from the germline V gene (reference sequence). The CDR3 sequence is CASSPKMAGTSYEQYF. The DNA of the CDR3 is TGTGCCAGCAGCCCCAAGATGGCGGGAACCTCCTACGAGCAGTACTTC.

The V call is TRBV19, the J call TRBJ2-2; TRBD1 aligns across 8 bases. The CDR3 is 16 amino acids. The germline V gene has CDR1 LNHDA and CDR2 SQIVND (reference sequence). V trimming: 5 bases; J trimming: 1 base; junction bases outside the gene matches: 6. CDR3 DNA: TGTGCCAGTAGTCCCGGACAGGGTAGGAACACCGGGGAGCTGTTTTTT. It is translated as CASSPGQGRNTGELFF.

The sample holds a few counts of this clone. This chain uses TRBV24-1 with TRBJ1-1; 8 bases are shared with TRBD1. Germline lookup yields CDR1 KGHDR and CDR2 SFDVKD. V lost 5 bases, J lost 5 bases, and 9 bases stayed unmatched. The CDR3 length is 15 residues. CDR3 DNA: TGTGCCACCAGTGGCCGTGGCAGGGGGCCGACTGAAGCTTTCTTT. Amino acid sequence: CATSGRGRGPTEAFF.

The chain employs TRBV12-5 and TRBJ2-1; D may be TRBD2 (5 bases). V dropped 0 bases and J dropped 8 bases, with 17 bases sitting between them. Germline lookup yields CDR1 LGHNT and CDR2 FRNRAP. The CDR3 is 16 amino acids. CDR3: CASGLVLGKVRDEQFF. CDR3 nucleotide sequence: TGTGCTAGTGGTTTGGTACTCGGCAAGGTGAGGGATGAGCAGTTCTTC.

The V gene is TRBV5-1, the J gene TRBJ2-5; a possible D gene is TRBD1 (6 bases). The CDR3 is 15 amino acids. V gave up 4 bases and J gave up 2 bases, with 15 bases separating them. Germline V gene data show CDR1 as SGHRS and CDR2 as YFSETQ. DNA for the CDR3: TGCGCCAGCAGCCGACAGGAGTACTCACAAGAGACCCAGTACTTC. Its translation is CASSRQEYSQETQYF.

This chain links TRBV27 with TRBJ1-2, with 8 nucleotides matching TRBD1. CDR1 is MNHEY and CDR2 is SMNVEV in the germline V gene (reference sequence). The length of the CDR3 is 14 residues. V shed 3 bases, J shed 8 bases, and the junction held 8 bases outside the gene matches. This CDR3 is CASSFSGGARGYTF. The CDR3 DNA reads TGTGCCAGCAGTTTTTCAGGGGGCGCCAGGGGCTACACCTTC.

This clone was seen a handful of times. CDR3 DNA sequence: TGTGCCAGCAGCGCACAGGGGGCCGGTGGCTACACCTTC. Translating it yields CASSAQGAGGYTF. This sequence joins TRBV5-4 and TRBJ1-2, with 9 bases fitting TRBD1. This CDR3 spans 13 amino acids. Losses at the gene ends were 4 bases for V and 7 bases for J; bases not matched to a gene: 5. CDR1 and CDR2 (germline): SGHNT, YYREEE (reference sequence).